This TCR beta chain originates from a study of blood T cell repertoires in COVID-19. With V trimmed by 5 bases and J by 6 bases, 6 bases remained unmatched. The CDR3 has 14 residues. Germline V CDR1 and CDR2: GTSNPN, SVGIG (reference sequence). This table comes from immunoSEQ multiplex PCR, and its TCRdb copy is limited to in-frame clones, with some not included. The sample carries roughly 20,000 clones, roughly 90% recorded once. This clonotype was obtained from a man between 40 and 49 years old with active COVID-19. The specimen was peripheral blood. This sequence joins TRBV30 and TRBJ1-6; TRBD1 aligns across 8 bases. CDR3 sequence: CAWRTGQVNSPLHF. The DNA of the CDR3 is TGTGCCTGGCGTACGGGACAGGTTAATTCACCCCTCCACTTT.